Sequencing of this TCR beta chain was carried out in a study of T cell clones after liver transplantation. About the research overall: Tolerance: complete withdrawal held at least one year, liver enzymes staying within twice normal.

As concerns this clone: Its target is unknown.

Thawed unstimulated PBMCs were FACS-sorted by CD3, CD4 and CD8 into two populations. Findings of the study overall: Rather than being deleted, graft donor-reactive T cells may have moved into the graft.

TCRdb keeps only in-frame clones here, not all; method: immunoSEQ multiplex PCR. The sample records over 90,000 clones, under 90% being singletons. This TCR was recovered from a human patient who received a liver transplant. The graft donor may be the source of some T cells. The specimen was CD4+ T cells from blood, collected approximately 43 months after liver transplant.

For the CDR3, the DNA is TGCGCCAGCAGCTTGGCCGGGGACAGACCTGGAAGCTACACCTTC. As protein: CASSLAGDRPGSYTF. V is TRBV5-1 and J is TRBJ1-2; 7 bases map to TRBD1. The CDR3 length is 15 residues. J gave up 9 bases and V 0 bases, and 11 bases lay outside the gene matches. From germline, CDR1 is SGHRS and CDR2 YFSETQ.